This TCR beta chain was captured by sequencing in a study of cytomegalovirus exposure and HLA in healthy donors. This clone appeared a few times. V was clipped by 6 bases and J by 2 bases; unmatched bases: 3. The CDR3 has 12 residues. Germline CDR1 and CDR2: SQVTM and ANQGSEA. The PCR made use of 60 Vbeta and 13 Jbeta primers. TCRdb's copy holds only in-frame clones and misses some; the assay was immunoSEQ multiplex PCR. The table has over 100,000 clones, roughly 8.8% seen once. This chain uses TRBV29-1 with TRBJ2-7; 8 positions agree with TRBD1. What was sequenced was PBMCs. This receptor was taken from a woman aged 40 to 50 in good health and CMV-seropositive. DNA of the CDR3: TGCAGCGTGCCGGGACAGGCCTACGAGCAGTACTTC. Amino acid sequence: CSVPGQAYEQYF.